Presented here are 3 T cell receptor beta chains from one specimen sequenced in a study of T-cell reconstitution after alpha-beta-depleted transplantation in children. Molecular barcoding with unique molecular identifiers was used for the TCRbeta library. TCRdb used MiXCR to reprocess the PCR reads, holding one entry per CDR3 protein. The sample shows roughly 240,000 distinct CDR3 sequences, around 7.5% of them seen only once. The specimen was PBMCs, mostly from graft donor cells, collected 180 days after TCRalphabeta/CD19-depleted stem cell transplant. All receptors come from a male patient aged 10 to 17 who had a stem cell transplant for acute lymphoblastic leukemia, so the T cells may come from the graft donor.

Only one count was recorded for this clonotype. This may be a read error, as it is one base from a much larger clone. V usage is TRBV29-1 and J usage is TRBJ1-1, with D possibly being TRBD1 (6 bases). The germline V gene encodes CDR1 SQVTM and CDR2 ANQGSEA. The CDR3 loop spans 12 amino acids. CDR3 sequence: CSVQTGNTQAFF. CDR3 nucleotide sequence: TGCAGCGTCCAAACAGGGAACACTCAAGCTTTCTTT. The full variable domain, completed using reference TRBV29-1 and TRBJ1-1, is SAVISQKPSRDICQRGTSLTIQCQVDSQVTMMFWYRQQPGQSLTLIATANQGSEATYESGFVIDKFPISRPNLTFSTLTVSNMSPEDSSIYLCSVQTGNTQAFFGQGTRLTVV.

This clonotype was recorded many times. The genes are TRBV20-1 and TRBJ1-5, with D maybe TRBD1 (6 bases). The germline gives CDR1 DFQATT, CDR2 SNEGSKA (reference sequence). The V end lost 6 bases, the J end lost 0 bases, and 9 bases lay between the germline ends. This CDR3 contains 13 residues. This chain's CDR3 is CSAPGDSNQPQHF. CDR3 nucleotide sequence: TGCAGTGCACCAGGGGATAGCAATCAGCCCCAGCATTTT.

On this clonotype: Being one base from a much bigger clone, this may be a read error. A read error is likely, as this CDR3 ends without the conserved phenylalanine or tryptophan. The chain is built from TRBV5-4 and TRBJ1-1; TRBD1 matches 7 bases. Germline V CDR1 and CDR2: SGHNT, YYREEE (reference sequence). With V trimmed by 4 bases and J by 0 bases, 6 bases remained unmatched. The CDR3 is 15 residues long. The CDR3 bases are TGTGCCAGCAGCCCAGGGGGTCGCATGAACACTGAAGCTTTCCTT. It specifies CASSPGGRMNTEAFL.